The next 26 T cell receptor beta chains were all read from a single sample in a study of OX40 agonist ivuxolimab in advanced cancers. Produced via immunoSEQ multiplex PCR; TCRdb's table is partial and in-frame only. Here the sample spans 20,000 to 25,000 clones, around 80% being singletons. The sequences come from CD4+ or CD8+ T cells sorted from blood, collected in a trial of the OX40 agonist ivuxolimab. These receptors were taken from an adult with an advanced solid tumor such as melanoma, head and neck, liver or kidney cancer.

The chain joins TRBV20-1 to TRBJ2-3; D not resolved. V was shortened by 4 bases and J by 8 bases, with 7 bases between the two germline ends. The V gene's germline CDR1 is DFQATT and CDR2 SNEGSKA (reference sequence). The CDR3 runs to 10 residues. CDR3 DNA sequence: TGCAGTGCTACTTTGGGTACGCAGTATTTT. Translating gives CSATLGTQYF.

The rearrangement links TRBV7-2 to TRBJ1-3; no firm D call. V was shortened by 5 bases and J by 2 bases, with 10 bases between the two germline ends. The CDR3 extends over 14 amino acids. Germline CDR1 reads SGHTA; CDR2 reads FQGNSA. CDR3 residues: CASSAGWAGNTIYF. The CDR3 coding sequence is TGTGCCAGCAGCGCAGGTTGGGCTGGAAACACCATATATTTT. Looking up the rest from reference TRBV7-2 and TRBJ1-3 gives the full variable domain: GAGVSQSPSNKVTEKGKDVELRCDPISGHTALYWYRQSLGQGLEFLIYFQGNSAPDKSGLPSDRFSAERTGGSVSTLTIQRTQQEDSAVYLCASSAGWAGNTIYFGEGSWLTVV.

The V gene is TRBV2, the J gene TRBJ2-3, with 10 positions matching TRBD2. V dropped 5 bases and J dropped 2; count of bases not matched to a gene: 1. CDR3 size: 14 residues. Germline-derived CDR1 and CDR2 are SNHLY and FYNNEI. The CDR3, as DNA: TGTGCCAGCAGTCTAGCGGGGGTCACAGATACGCAGTATTTT. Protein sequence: CASSLAGVTDTQYF. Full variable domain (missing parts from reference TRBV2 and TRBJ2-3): EPEVTQTPSHQVTQMGQEVILRCVPISNHLYFYWYRQILGQKVEFLVSFYNNEISEKSEIFDDQFSVERPDGSNFTLKIRSTKLEDSAMYFCASSLAGVTDTQYFGPGTRLTVL.

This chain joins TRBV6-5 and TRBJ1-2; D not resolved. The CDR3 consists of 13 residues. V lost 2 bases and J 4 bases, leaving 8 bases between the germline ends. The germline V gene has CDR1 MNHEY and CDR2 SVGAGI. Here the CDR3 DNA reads TGTGCCAGCAGTTACGGCAGGCCCTATGGCTACACCTTC. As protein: CASSYGRPYGYTF.

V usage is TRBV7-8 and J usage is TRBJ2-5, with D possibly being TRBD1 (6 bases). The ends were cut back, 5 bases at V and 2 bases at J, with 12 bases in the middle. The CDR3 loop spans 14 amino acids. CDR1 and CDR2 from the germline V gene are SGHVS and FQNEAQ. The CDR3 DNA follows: TGTGCCAGCAGCCGGCGGACAGATCAAGAGACCCAGTACTTC. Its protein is CASSRRTDQETQYF.

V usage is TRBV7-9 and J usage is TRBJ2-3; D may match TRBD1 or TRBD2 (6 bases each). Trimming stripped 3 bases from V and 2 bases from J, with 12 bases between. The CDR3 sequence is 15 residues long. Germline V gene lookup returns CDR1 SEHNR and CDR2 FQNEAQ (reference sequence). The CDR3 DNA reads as TGTGCCAGCAGCTTCAAGGGGGGCTTCACAGATACGCAGTATTTT. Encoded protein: CASSFKGGFTDTQYF.

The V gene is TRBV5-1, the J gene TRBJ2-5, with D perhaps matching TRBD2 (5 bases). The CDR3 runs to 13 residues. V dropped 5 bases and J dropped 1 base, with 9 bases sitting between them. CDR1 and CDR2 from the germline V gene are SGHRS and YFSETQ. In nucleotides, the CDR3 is TGCGCCAGCAGGATAAGCGGCCAAGAGACCCAGTACTTC. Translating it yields CASRISGQETQYF.

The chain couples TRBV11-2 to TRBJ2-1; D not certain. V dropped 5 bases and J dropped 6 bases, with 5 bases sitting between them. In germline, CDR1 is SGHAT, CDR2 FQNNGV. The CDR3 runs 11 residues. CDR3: CASSRANEQFF. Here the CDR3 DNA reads TGTGCCAGCAGCCGGGCCAATGAGCAGTTCTTC. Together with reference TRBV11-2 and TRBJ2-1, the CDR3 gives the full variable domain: EAGVAQSPRYKIIEKRQSVAFWCNPISGHATLYWYQQILGQGPKLLIQFQNNGVVDDSQLPKDRFSAERLKGVDSTLKIQPAKLEDSAVYLCASSRANEQFFGPGTRLTVL.

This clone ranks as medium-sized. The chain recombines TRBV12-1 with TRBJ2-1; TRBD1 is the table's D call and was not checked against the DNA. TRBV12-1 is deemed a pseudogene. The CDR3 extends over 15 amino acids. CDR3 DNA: TGTGCCAGCAGCTGCACCGGGACAGGGTCTGATGAGCAGTTCTTC. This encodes CASSCTGTGSDEQFF.

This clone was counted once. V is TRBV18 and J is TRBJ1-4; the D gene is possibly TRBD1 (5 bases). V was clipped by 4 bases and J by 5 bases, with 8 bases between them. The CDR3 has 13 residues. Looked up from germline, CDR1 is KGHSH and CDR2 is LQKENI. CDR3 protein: CASSLGVNEKLFF. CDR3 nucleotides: TGTGCCAGCTCACTAGGGGTAAATGAAAAACTGTTTTTT.

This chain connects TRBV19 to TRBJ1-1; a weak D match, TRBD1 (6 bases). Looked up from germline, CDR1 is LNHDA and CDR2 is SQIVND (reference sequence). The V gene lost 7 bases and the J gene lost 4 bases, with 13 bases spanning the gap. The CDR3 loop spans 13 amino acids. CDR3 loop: CASTTGFATEAFF. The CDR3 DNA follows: TGTGCCAGTACCACAGGGTTTGCCACTGAAGCTTTCTTT. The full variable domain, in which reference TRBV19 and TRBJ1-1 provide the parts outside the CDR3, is DGGITQSPKYLFRKEGQNVTLSCEQNLNHDAMYWYRQDPGQGLRLIYYSQIVNDFQKGDIAEGYSVSREKKESFPLTVTSAQKNPTAFYLCASTTGFATEAFFGQGTRLTVV.

CDR3 sequence reads: CAVQGSSTDTQYF. CDR3 sequence (DNA): TGTGCCGTTCAAGGGTCTAGCACAGATACGCAGTATTTT. The chain uses TRBV6-5 and TRBJ2-3; the D is unclear. Trimming pared 11 bases from V and 0 bases from J, leaving 12 bases between. This CDR3 is 13 amino acids long. The germline CDR1 and CDR2 sequences are MNHEY and SVGAGI.

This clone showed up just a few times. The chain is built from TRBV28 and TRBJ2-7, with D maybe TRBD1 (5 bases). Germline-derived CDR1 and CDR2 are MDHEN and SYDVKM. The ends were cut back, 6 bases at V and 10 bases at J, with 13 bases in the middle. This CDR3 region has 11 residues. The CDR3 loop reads CASRSDRRQYF. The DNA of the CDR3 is TGTGCCAGCAGGTCAGACAGACGACAGTACTTC.

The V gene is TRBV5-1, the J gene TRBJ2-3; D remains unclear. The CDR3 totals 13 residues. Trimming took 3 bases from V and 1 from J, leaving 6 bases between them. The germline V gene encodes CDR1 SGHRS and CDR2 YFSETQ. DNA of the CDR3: TGCGCCAGCAGCTATGAGGGCACAGATACGCAGTATTTT. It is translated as CASSYEGTDTQYF. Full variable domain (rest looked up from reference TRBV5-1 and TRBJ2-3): KAGVTQTPRYLIKTRGQQVTLSCSPISGHRSVSWYQQTPGQGLQFLFEYFSETQRNKGNFPGRFSGRQFSNSRSEMNVSTLELGDSALYLCASSYEGTDTQYFGPGTRLTVL.

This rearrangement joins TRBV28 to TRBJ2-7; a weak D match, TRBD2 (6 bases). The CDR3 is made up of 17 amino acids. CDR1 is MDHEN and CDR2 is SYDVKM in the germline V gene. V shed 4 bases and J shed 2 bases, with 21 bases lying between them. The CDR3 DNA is TGTGCCAGCAGTTCCAACTCCCTGGGACTGACGACCTACGAGCAGTACTTC. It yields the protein CASSSNSLGLTTYEQYF.

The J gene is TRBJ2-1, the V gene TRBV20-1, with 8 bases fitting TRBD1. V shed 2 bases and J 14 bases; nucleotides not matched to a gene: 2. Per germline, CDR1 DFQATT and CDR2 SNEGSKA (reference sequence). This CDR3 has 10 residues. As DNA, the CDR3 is TGCAGTGCTAGAAAACAGGGGGAGTTCTTC. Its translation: CSARKQGEFF.

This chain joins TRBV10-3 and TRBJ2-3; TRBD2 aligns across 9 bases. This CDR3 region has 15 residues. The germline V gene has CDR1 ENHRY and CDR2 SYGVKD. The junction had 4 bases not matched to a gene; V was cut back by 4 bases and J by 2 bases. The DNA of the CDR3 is TGTGCCATCAGTGTAGCGGGGGACACCACAGATACGCAGTATTTT. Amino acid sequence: CAISVAGDTTDTQYF.

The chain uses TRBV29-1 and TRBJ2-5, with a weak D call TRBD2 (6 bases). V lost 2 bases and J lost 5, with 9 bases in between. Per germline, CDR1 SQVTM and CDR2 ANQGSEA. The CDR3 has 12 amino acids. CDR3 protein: CSVERDSETQYF. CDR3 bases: TGCAGCGTTGAACGGGACTCCGAGACCCAGTACTTC.

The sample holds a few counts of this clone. For the CDR3, the DNA is TGTGCCAGCAGTTTTGCCCCGGGCGGGAGCTCCTACGAGCAGTACTTC. Encoded protein: CASSFAPGGSSYEQYF. V gene TRBV28 combines with J gene TRBJ2-7; TRBD2 aligns across 7 bases. V trimming: 3 bases; J trimming: 0 bases; junction bases outside the gene matches: 8. Germline V gene data show CDR1 as MDHEN and CDR2 as SYDVKM. The CDR3 covers 16 residues.

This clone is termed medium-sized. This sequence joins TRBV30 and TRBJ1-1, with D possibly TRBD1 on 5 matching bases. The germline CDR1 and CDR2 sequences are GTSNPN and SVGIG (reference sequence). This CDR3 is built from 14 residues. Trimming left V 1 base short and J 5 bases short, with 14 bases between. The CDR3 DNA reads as TGTGCCTGGAGTGAAGGGCAGGGAAGGACTGAAGCTTTCTTT. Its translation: CAWSEGQGRTEAFF. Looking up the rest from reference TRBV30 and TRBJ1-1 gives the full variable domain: SQTIHQWPATLVQPVGSPLSLECTVEGTSNPNLYWYRQAAGRGLQLLFYSVGIGQISSEVPQNLSASRPQDRQFILSSKKLLLSDSGFYLCAWSEGQGRTEAFFGQGTRLTVV.

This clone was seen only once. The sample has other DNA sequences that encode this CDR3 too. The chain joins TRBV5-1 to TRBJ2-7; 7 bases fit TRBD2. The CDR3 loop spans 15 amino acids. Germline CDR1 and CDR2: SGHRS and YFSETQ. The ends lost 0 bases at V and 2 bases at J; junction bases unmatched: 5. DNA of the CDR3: TGCGCCAGCAGCTTGGAGTTGGCGGGAGCCTACGAGCAGTACTTC. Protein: CASSLELAGAYEQYF. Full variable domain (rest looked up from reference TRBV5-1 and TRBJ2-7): KAGVTQTPRYLIKTRGQQVTLSCSPISGHRSVSWYQQTPGQGLQFLFEYFSETQRNKGNFPGRFSGRQFSNSRSEMNVSTLELGDSALYLCASSLELAGAYEQYFGPGTRLTVT.

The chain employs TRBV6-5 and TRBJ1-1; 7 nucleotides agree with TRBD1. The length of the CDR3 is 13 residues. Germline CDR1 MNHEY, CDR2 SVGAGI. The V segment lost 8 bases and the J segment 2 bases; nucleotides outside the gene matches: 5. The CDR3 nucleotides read TGTGCCAGCGAGGGACAGTTTAACACTGAAGCTTTCTTT. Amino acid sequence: CASEGQFNTEAFF.

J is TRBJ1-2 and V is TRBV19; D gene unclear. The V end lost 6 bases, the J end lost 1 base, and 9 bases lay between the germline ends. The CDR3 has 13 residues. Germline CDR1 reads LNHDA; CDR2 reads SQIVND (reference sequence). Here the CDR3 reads CASSWELNYGYTF. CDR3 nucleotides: TGTGCCAGTAGCTGGGAGCTTAACTATGGCTACACCTTC. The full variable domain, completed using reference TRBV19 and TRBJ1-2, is DGGITQSPKYLFRKEGQNVTLSCEQNLNHDAMYWYRQDPGQGLRLIYYSQIVNDFQKGDIAEGYSVSREKKESFPLTVTSAQKNPTAFYLCASSWELNYGYTFGSGTRLTVV.

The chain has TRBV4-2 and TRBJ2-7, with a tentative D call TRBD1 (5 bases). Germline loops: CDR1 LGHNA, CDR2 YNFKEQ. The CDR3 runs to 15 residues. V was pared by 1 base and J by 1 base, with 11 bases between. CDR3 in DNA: TGTGCCAGCAGCCAAGTAGGGCAGGGATCCTACGAGCAGTACTTC. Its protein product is CASSQVGQGSYEQYF.

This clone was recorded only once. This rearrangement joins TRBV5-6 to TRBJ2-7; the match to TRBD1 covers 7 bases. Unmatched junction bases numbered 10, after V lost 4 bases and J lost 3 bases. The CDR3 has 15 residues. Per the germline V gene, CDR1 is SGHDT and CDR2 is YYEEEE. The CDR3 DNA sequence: TGTGCCAGCAGCCCCACCGGACAGGCGATCTACGAGCAGTACTTC. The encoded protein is CASSPTGQAIYEQYF.

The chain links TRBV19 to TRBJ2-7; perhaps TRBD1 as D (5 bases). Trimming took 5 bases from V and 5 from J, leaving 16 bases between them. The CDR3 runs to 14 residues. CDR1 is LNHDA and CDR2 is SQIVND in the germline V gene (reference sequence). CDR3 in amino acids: CASSATVKTNEQYF. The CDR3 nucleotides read TGTGCCAGTAGTGCGACAGTCAAAACTAACGAGCAGTACTTC. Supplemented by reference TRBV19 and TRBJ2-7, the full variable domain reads DGGITQSPKYLFRKEGQNVTLSCEQNLNHDAMYWYRQDPGQGLRLIYYSQIVNDFQKGDIAEGYSVSREKKESFPLTVTSAQKNPTAFYLCASSATVKTNEQYFGPGTRLTVT.